This T cell receptor beta chain was observed in a study of OX40 agonist ivuxolimab in advanced cancers. Worth noting for this clone: The antigen is not known.

Repertoires were generated with immunoSEQ multiplex PCR, while TCRdb's copy carries only in-frame clones and drops some. The table lists roughly 92,000 clones, around nine tenths of them singletons. Findings and caveats of the study: Low clonal expansion, among the lowest seen, marked partial responders at 0.1-3.0 mg/kg.

Deletions cut 7 bases from V and 4 bases from J, with 11 bases between. Germline CDR1 LNHDA, CDR2 SQIVND (reference sequence). CDR3 size: 13 residues. This material consisted of CD4+ or CD8+ T cells sorted from blood, taken in a trial of the OX40 agonist ivuxolimab. This receptor was identified in an adult with an advanced solid tumor such as melanoma, head and neck, liver or kidney cancer. The rearrangement uses TRBV19 and TRBJ1-5; no firm D call. The CDR3 reads CASIGRANQPQHF. The CDR3, as DNA: TGTGCCAGTATCGGAAGGGCAAATCAGCCCCAGCATTTT.